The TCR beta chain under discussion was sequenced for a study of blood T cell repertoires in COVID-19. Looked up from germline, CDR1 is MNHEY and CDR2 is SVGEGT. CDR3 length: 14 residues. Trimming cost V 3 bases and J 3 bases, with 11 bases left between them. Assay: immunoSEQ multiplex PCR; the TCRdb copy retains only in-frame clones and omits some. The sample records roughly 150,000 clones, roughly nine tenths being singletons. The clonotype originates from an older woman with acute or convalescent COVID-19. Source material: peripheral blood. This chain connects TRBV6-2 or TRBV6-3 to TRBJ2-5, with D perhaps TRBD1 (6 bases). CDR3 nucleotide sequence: TGTGCCAGCAGTTATAACAGGGATAAAGAGACCCAGTACTTC. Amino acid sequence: CASSYNRDKETQYF.